The T cell receptor beta chain described here comes from a study of PD-1 blockade in classical Hodgkin lymphoma. The time point is: cycle 4 day 1 (C4D1), after less than 7 weeks of nivolumab. Brentuximab vedotin exposure varied, and every patient relapsed after autologous stem cell transplantation. The study recorded best responses of complete response, partial response or progressive disease. Data came from immunoSEQ multiplex PCR; TCRdb stores just in-frame clones and leaves some out. The table includes around 23,000 clones, approximately 79% detected once. The V segment lost 1 base and the J segment 4 bases; nucleotides outside the gene matches: 7. The CDR3 totals 15 residues. Germline V gene sequence: CDR1 SGDLS, CDR2 YYNGEE.

V is TRBV9 and J is TRBJ2-7; the match to TRBD2 covers 8 bases. This sequence originates from a human donor with classical Hodgkin lymphoma. This material consisted of peripheral blood mononuclear cells (PBMCs), taken before the fourth cycle of nivolumab. The CDR3 protein is CASSVSLGLEYEQYF. The CDR3 DNA reads TGTGCCAGCAGCGTAAGTCTGGGACTAGAATACGAGCAGTACTTC.